The clone carrying this T cell receptor (beta chain) was observed once. The data belong to a study of blood T cell repertoires in COVID-19. Study-wide background: Specimens from acute and convalescent COVID-19 originated in the United States, Italy and Spain. T cells, B-cell-depleted T cells, or PBMCs provided the cDNA or gDNA that served as material.

Measured with immunoSEQ multiplex PCR; TCRdb has only the in-frame clones, and not every one. The sample has about 340,000 clones; 75% to 90% are singletons. Seattle researchers signed up patients amid active infection and tracked them longitudinally. J lost 4 bases, V lost 8 bases, and 1 base had no gene match. The germline V gene encodes CDR1 MGHDK and CDR2 SYGVNS. CDR3 size: 11 residues. The chain uses TRBV25-1 and TRBJ1-2; 7 bases fit TRBD1. The clonotype was recovered from a woman aged 60-70 years with COVID-19, enrolled during active disease. The sample comprised peripheral blood. DNA of the CDR3: TGTGCCAGCGGGACAGTCTATGGCTACACCTTC. Residues: CASGTVYGYTF.